This T cell receptor beta chain was obtained from a study of human versus mouse CDR3 diversity and MHC coevolution. Regarding the study as a whole: Mice had fewer CDR3 deletions and insertions than humans on average.

V dropped 10 bases and J dropped 7; count of bases not matched to a gene: 10. The germline V gene encodes CDR1 MNHNS and CDR2 SASEGT. This CDR3 contains 14 residues. Note on this clone: Its target is not known.

This table comes from immunoSEQ multiplex PCR, and its TCRdb copy is limited to in-frame clones, with some not included. Among tens of thousands of clones listed, 85% to 95% were seen once. The chain carries TRBV6-1 and TRBJ1-1, with TRBD1 matching over 12 bases. This clonotype was obtained from a person between 55 and 69 years old in good health. The sample comprised naive CD4+ T cells from blood. Subset in this sample: CD45RO-negative CD62L-positive naive CD4 T cells. DNA for the CDR3: TGTGCCACCAGGGGGGACAGGGGGCAAAGTGAAGCTTTCTTT. Protein product: CATRGDRGQSEAFF.